This entry lists 13 T cell receptor beta chains sequenced from one sample in a study of T cell changes during pregnancy in multiple sclerosis. Assay: immunoSEQ multiplex PCR; the TCRdb copy retains only in-frame clones and omits some. The sample contains about 66,000 clones, 91% of which appear only once. The starting material was CD8+ T cells from peripheral blood mononuclear cells, obtained before pregnancy. Receptors were obtained from a female donor with multiple sclerosis, enrolled in a pregnancy study.

This chain links TRBV5-1 with TRBJ2-1; D not resolved. Germline V lookup: CDR1 SGHRS, CDR2 YFSETQ. V dropped 0 bases and J dropped 7 bases, with 8 bases sitting between them. The CDR3 is 13 amino acids. The CDR3 nucleotides read TGCGCCAGCAGCTTGGATGGCACGAATGAGCAGTTCTTC. This translates into CASSLDGTNEQFF. Full variable domain (missing parts from reference TRBV5-1 and TRBJ2-1): KAGVTQTPRYLIKTRGQQVTLSCSPISGHRSVSWYQQTPGQGLQFLFEYFSETQRNKGNFPGRFSGRQFSNSRSEMNVSTLELGDSALYLCASSLDGTNEQFFGPGTRLTVL.

CDR3 sequence: CSARTEPSYEQYF. The CDR3 region has the DNA TGCAGCGCCCGAACAGAGCCTTCCTACGAGCAGTACTTC. The chain has TRBV29-1 and TRBJ2-7; D is uncertain. The germline CDR1 and CDR2 sequences are SQVTM and ANQGSEA. The CDR3 spans 13 residues. Trimming removed 7 bases at V and 1 base at J, with 14 bases between.

V and J are TRBV9 and TRBJ2-7; possibly TRBD1 for D (5 bases). The CDR3 totals 17 residues. V was clipped by 0 bases and J by 6 bases, with 22 bases between them. The germline CDR1 and CDR2 sequences are SGDLS and YYNGEE. As DNA, the CDR3 is TGTGCCAGCAGCGTAGTGGTGGAAGGGGTCTCGTTCTCCGAGCAGTACTTC. Its protein product is CASSVVVEGVSFSEQYF.

This clone appeared a single time. V is TRBV6-1 and J is TRBJ1-1; TRBD1 matches 9 bases. CDR1 is MNHNS, CDR2 SASEGT, per germline. The CDR3 runs to 15 residues. Trimming at V came to 11 bases and at J to 0 bases, leaving 10 bases not matched to a gene. The CDR3 is CACSTGGGVNTEAFF. The DNA for the CDR3 is TGTGCCTGTTCGACAGGGGGAGGTGTGAACACTGAAGCTTTCTTT.

The chain links TRBV6-5 to TRBJ1-2; 8 nucleotides match TRBD1. The CDR3 consists of 14 residues. Germline V gene data show CDR1 as MNHEY and CDR2 as SVGAGI. With 5 bases clipped from V and 3 bases from J, the junction kept 5 bases outside the gene matches. The CDR3 region is CASSTGQGYYGYTF. As DNA, the CDR3 is TGTGCCAGCAGTACCGGACAGGGCTACTATGGCTACACCTTC.

This chain links TRBV27 with TRBJ2-1; 12 bases map to TRBD2. Looked up from germline, CDR1 is MNHEY and CDR2 is SMNVEV (reference sequence). V lost 5 bases and J lost 4; bases outside the gene matches: 6. The CDR3 is 16 amino acids. The CDR3 DNA sequence: TGTGCCAGCAGTCCGACACTAGCGGGGGGTTACAATGAGCAGTTCTTC. Translation gives CASSPTLAGGYNEQFF.

This clone was recorded once. The chain recombines TRBV14 with TRBJ1-1; maybe TRBD1 (5 bases). Germline CDR1 reads SGHDN; CDR2 reads FVKESK. This CDR3 region has 14 residues. The V end lost 0 bases, the J end lost 5 bases, and 10 bases lay between the germline ends. CDR3 protein: CASSQDGGWTEAFF. DNA of the CDR3: TGTGCCAGCAGCCAAGATGGGGGGTGGACTGAAGCTTTCTTT.

The rearrangement links TRBV7-8 to TRBJ2-2; perhaps TRBD1 as D (6 bases). CDR1 is SGHVS and CDR2 is FQNEAQ in the germline V gene. This CDR3 has 17 amino acids. Trimming took off 5 bases at V and 4 bases at J, with 20 bases between the two ends. The CDR3 DNA sequence: TGTGCCAGCAGCCCTCTGGCCACCCCAGGGGCCACCGGGGAGCTGTTTTTT. Its protein is CASSPLATPGATGELFF.

The rearrangement links TRBV25-1 to TRBJ2-7; TRBD1 matches at 7 bases. Looked up from germline, CDR1 is MGHDK and CDR2 is SYGVNS. The V segment lost 3 bases and the J segment 0 bases; nucleotides outside the gene matches: 2. The CDR3 consists of 14 residues. The CDR3 nucleotides are TGTGCCAGCAGTGAGACAGGGAGCTCCTACGAGCAGTACTTC. Amino acid sequence: CASSETGSSYEQYF.

The chain couples TRBV5-8 to TRBJ2-2, with 12 positions matching TRBD1. Trimming at V came to 1 base and at J to 6 bases, leaving 4 bases not matched to a gene. CDR3 length: 16 amino acids. The germline V gene has CDR1 SGHTS and CDR2 YDEGEE. The CDR3 spells CASSLPGQGAPGELFF. CDR3 coding DNA: TGTGCCAGCAGCTTGCCGGGACAGGGGGCGCCCGGGGAGCTGTTTTTT.

This chain uses TRBV6-4 with TRBJ2-3, with 8 bases that match TRBD1. With 4 bases clipped from V and 0 bases from J, the junction kept 0 bases outside the gene matches. This CDR3 contains 14 residues. Per the germline V gene, CDR1 is MRHNA and CDR2 is SNTAGT. The CDR3 loop reads CASSGQGSTDTQYF. The CDR3 DNA is TGTGCCAGCAGTGGACAGGGGAGCACAGATACGCAGTATTTT.

This rearrangement joins TRBV11-2 to TRBJ1-6; 7 nucleotides agree with TRBD1. V trimming: 2 bases; J trimming: 16 bases; junction bases outside the gene matches: 11. Germline assignment: CDR1 SGHAT and CDR2 FQNNGV. The CDR3 has 14 amino acids. Written as DNA, the CDR3 is TGTGCCAGCAGCTTAATCACAAACCCAGGGGGACTCCACTTT. Translating it yields CASSLITNPGGLHF. The whole variable domain, remainder taken from reference TRBV11-2 and TRBJ1-6, is EAGVAQSPRYKIIEKRQSVAFWCNPISGHATLYWYQQILGQGPKLLIQFQNNGVVDDSQLPKDRFSAERLKGVDSTLKIQPAKLEDSAVYLCASSLITNPGGLHFGNGTRLTVT.

The genes are TRBV7-2 and TRBJ1-1; possibly TRBD1 for D (5 bases). CDR3 length: 16 amino acids. Trimming cost V 5 bases and J 1 base, with 17 bases left between them. Germline-derived CDR1 and CDR2 are SGHTA and FQGNSA. The CDR3, as DNA: TGTGCCAGCAGCCCCGGACAACTCTATGGGAACACTGAAGCTTTCTTT. Translation gives CASSPGQLYGNTEAFF.